This T cell receptor (beta chain) came from a study of technical replicates of blood from a few donors. Assay: immunoSEQ multiplex PCR; the TCRdb copy retains only in-frame clones and omits some. The table has 10,000 to 15,000 clones, roughly 83% seen once; the top ten hold 10% to 15%. The CDR3 extends over 15 amino acids. V lost 2 bases and J lost 3; bases outside the gene matches: 3. Germline CDR1 and CDR2: SGHVS and FQNEAQ. This chain links TRBV7-8 with TRBJ2-7; 11 nucleotides align to TRBD2. The sequenced sample was PBMCs. The receptor comes from a human donor in good health. The CDR3 DNA follows: TGTGCCAGCAGCTTATCACTAGCGGGAGACTACGAGCAGTACTTC. It is translated as CASSLSLAGDYEQYF.